A selection of T cell receptor beta chains follows, all from one sample in a study of long-term antiretroviral therapy in people with HIV. Method: immunoSEQ multiplex PCR; TCRdb's copy keeps in-frame clones and lacks some. The table has 40,000 to 50,000 clones, approximately 94% seen once. Specimen: unsorted PBMCs, collected approximately 9.5 years after starting antiretroviral therapy. These receptors were collected from a man younger than 45 with HIV. The CDR3 runs from the conserved cysteine through the conserved F or W. The D gene is left open where the match is weak. Where a row states a size, it is once, few, many or the class of an expanded clone; other rows omit it.

J gene | V gene | clone size | D gene | CDR3 length | CDR3 DNA | CDR3 protein
TRBJ1-2 | TRBV30 | NA | NA | 14 | TGTGCCTGGAGTGTACTCCCGACCGACTATGGCTACACCTTC | CAWSVLPTDYGYTF
TRBJ2-5 | TRBV7-9 | NA | TRBD2 | 15 | TGTGCCAGCAGCCCCCCTAGCGGGGGGGCCGAGACCCAGTACTTC | CASSPPSGGAETQYF
TRBJ1-4 | TRBV19 | NA | TRBD1 | 14 | TGTGCCAGTAGTAGTAGACAGGGTGGTGAAAAACTGTTTTTT | CASSSRQGGEKLFF
TRBJ1-4 | TRBV28 | NA | NA | 14 | TGTGCCAGCAGGAGAATGGACCAGGGGGAAAAACTGTTTTTT | CASRRMDQGEKLFF
TRBJ2-1 | TRBV7-9 | NA | NA | 15 | TGTGCCAGCAGCTTCGCCAGGGGCCCCTACAATGAGCAGTTCTTC | CASSFARGPYNEQFF
TRBJ1-6 | TRBV27 | NA | NA | 16 | TGTGCCAGCAGCCCTCGGCGTAGCTCCTATAATTCACCCCTCCACTTT | CASSPRRSSYNSPLHF
TRBJ1-2 | TRBV6-1 | once | NA | 13 | TGTGCCAGCAGGGTCACTATTAACTATGGCTACACCTTC | CASRVTINYGYTF
TRBJ2-3 | TRBV10-3 | NA | NA | 18 | TGTGCCATCAGTGACTCGCGATCTGAACGTGAGCGGGTCGATACGCAGTATTTT | CAISDSRSERERVDTQYF
TRBJ1-5 | TRBV6-6 | NA | NA | 13 | TGTGCCAGCGGTCCTGTTAGCAATCAGCCCCAGCATTTT | CASGPVSNQPQHF
TRBJ2-6 | TRBV19 | once | NA | 13 | TGTGCCAGTAGGCCTACTGGGGCCAACGTCCTGACTTTC | CASRPTGANVLTF
TRBJ2-7 | TRBV2 | NA | TRBD1 | 13 | TGTGCCAGCTCGCGACAGGGGACCTACGAGCAGTACTTC | CASSRQGTYEQYF
TRBJ2-5 | TRBV7-2 | NA | TRBD2 | 15 | TGTGCCAGCAGCTTAGTTGCGGGGGGGCAAGAGACCCAGTACTTC | CASSLVAGGQETQYF
TRBJ2-7 | TRBV28 | NA | NA | 15 | TGTGCCAGCAGTTTCCCCGGGAACTGGACCTACGAGCAGTACTTC | CASSFPGNWTYEQYF
TRBJ2-1 | TRBV9 | few | TRBD1 | 14 | TGTGCCAGCAGCCCAAGCTACAGGGGTAATGAGCAGTTCTTC | CASSPSYRGNEQFF
TRBJ1-2 | TRBV25-1 | NA | NA | 15 | TGTGCCAGCAGTGAATATAGTGGAGGCAACTATGGCTACACCTTC | CASSEYSGGNYGYTF
TRBJ1-6 | TRBV5-1 | once | NA | 15 | TGCGCCAGCAGCCCGGGTCCAGGCCTACTTGGACCCCTCCACTTT | CASSPGPGLLGPLHF
TRBJ2-5 | TRBV2 | NA | NA | 14 | TGTGCCAGCAGTGAGGGGGTTTTACAAGAGACCCAGTACTTC | CASSEGVLQETQYF
TRBJ1-2 | TRBV7-2 | NA | TRBD1 | 12 | TGTGCCAGCAACCGGGACAGGGTTGGCTACACCTTC | CASNRDRVGYTF
TRBJ1-2 | TRBV19 | NA | TRBD1 | 14 | TGTGCCAGTAGTATAAGGGGGACAGCAGGTGGCTACACCTTC | CASSIRGTAGGYTF
TRBJ2-3 | TRBV19 | NA | NA | 14 | TGTGCCAGTAGTATAGACGGATACACAGATACGCAGTATTTT | CASSIDGYTDTQYF
TRBJ2-7 | TRBV30 | NA | NA | 18 | TGTGCCTGGACTCTACCGGCCCCTTTCGAGCCGGATACCTACGAGCAGTACTTC | CAWTLPAPFEPDTYEQYF
TRBJ2-3 | TRBV6-1 | NA | NA | 11 | TGTGCCAGCAGTCTCTCGTCAACGCAGTATTTT | CASSLSSTQYF
TRBJ1-6 | TRBV2 | NA | NA | 13 | TGTGCCAGCACCCGACAGGATAATTCACCCCTCCACTTT | CASTRQDNSPLHF
TRBJ2-7 | TRBV5-1 | NA | NA | 12 | TGCGCCAGCAGCTCCCAGCAGTACGAGCAGTACTTC | CASSSQQYEQYF
TRBJ1-3 | TRBV7-2 | NA | NA | 13 | TGTGCCAGCAGCTACCTTGGGGGAAACACCATATATTTT | CASSYLGGNTIYF
TRBJ1-1 | TRBV19 | NA | TRBD1 | 11 | TGTGCCACTGACAGGGACACTGAAGCTTTCTTT | CATDRDTEAFF
TRBJ1-5 | TRBV18 | NA | NA | 12 | TGTGCCAGCTCACCACAGGATCAGCCCCAGCATTTT | CASSPQDQPQHF
TRBJ1-2 | TRBV28 | once | NA | 14 | TGTGCCAGCAGCTCCCAAGGACAGTACCGTGGCTACACCTTC | CASSSQGQYRGYTF
TRBJ1-1 | TRBV5-8 | NA | NA | 14 | TGTGCCAGCAGCTTTTGGGGGGAAGGCACTGAAGCTTTCTTT | CASSFWGEGTEAFF
TRBJ2-3 | TRBV29-1 | NA | NA | 14 | TGCAGCGCCAGGCCGGGAGTTGTCGGAGATACGCAGTATTTT | CSARPGVVGDTQYF
TRBJ2-4 | TRBV5-8 | NA | NA | 16 | TGTGCCAGCAGCTTGGAGGAGGCTATAGCCAAAAACATTCAGTACTTC | CASSLEEAIAKNIQYF
TRBJ2-2 | TRBV9 | once | TRBD2 | 15 | TGTGCCAGCGGACGGGGGGGCCTGAACACCGGGGAGCTGTTTTTT | CASGRGGLNTGELFF
TRBJ2-1 | TRBV7-3 | once | NA | 12 | TGTGCCAGCAGCTCACAGTACAATGAGCAGTTCTTC | CASSSQYNEQFF
TRBJ1-5 | TRBV28 | NA | TRBD1 | 15 | TGTGCCAGCAGCGCAGGACAGGGGGAGGTTCAGCCCCAGCATTTT | CASSAGQGEVQPQHF
TRBJ2-7 | TRBV4-1 | NA | NA | 14 | TGCGCCAGCAGCCAAATCCCCGGGGACGCCGAGCAGTACTTC | CASSQIPGDAEQYF
TRBJ1-6 | TRBV6-6 | NA | NA | 15 | TGTGCCAGCAGTTACGGTAGAGGCCTTAATTCACCCCTCCACTTT | CASSYGRGLNSPLHF
TRBJ2-1 | TRBV7-3 | few | TRBD2 | 16 | TGTGCCAGCAGCTTAGACGGGGGGGCCTCCTACAATGAGCAGTTCTTC | CASSLDGGASYNEQFF
TRBJ2-7 | TRBV7-8 | NA | TRBD2 | 17 | TGTGCCAGCAGCTTAGCCGGACTAGCGGGGGACCGGGCCGAGCAGTACTTC | CASSLAGLAGDRAEQYF
TRBJ2-1 | TRBV6-5 | NA | NA | 14 | TGTGCCAGCACCGCGTTGGGGGTTTTCGATGAGCAGTTCTTC | CASTALGVFDEQFF
TRBJ2-7 | TRBV15 | NA | NA | 14 | TGTGCCACCAGCCCGACAGAGAGCTCCTACGAGCAGTACTTC | CATSPTESSYEQYF
TRBJ1-1 | TRBV5-6 | NA | NA | 14 | TGTGCCAGCAGCGGGGGGCGGGTGGGCACTGAAGCTTTCTTT | CASSGGRVGTEAFF
TRBJ2-3 | TRBV2 | NA | TRBD2 | 16 | TGTGCCAGCAGTCCACTAGCGGGGCCTTTAGCAGATACGCAGTATTTT | CASSPLAGPLADTQYF
TRBJ2-5 | TRBV9 | NA | TRBD2 | 15 | TGTGCCAGCAGCGCCGGACTAGCCGCGGTGGAGACCCAGTACTTC | CASSAGLAAVETQYF
TRBJ2-1 | TRBV6-6 | NA | NA | 11 | TGTGCCAGCAAAGGGGCGGATGAGCAGTTCTTC | CASKGADEQFF
TRBJ1-1 | TRBV2 | once | NA | 15 | TGTGCCAGCACCGATTCAGGGACACGAAACACTGAAGCTTTCTTT | CASTDSGTRNTEAFF
TRBJ2-1 | TRBV7-3 | once | TRBD2 | 13 | TGTGCCAGCAGCTCACGGGGGGGGAATGAGCAGTTCTTC | CASSSRGGNEQFF
TRBJ1-5 | TRBV5-4 | NA | TRBD1 | 15 | TGTGCCAGCAGCTTGCAAGGGGGCCCCAATCAGCCCCAGCATTTT | CASSLQGGPNQPQHF
TRBJ2-2 | TRBV4-1 | NA | TRBD1 | 16 | TGCGCCAGCAGCCAAAGGACAGGGGGCCTCACCGGGGAGCTGTTTTTT | CASSQRTGGLTGELFF
TRBJ1-5 | TRBV9 | once | NA | 15 | TGTGCCAGCAGCGTAGGGGTGGGAAGCAATCAGCCCCAGCATTTT | CASSVGVGSNQPQHF
TRBJ2-5 | TRBV5-4 | NA | NA | 13 | TGTGCCAGCAGCTTACGAGGGGAAGAGACCCAGTACTTC | CASSLRGEETQYF
TRBJ2-5 | TRBV5-4 | once | TRBD2 | 16 | TGTGCCAGCAGCCCCCGACTAGCGGGGACAGGGGAGACCCAGTACTTC | CASSPRLAGTGETQYF
TRBJ1-1 | TRBV2 | NA | NA | 13 | TGTGCCAGCAGTGCCGCCAGTCACACTGAAGCTTTCTTT | CASSAASHTEAFF
TRBJ1-1 | TRBV6-5 | NA | NA | 15 | TGTGCCAGCAGTTATGAAGGGTCCCCTGACACTGAAGCTTTCTTT | CASSYEGSPDTEAFF
TRBJ1-1 | TRBV5-1 | NA | NA | 14 | TGCGCCAGCACCCTTGGCCACAGGGACACTGAAGCTTTCTTT | CASTLGHRDTEAFF
TRBJ1-3 | TRBV28 | NA | NA | 15 | TGTGCCAGCAGTAGCGCAGGGGAAACTGGAAACACCATATATTTT | CASSSAGETGNTIYF
TRBJ2-3 | TRBV4-1 | once | TRBD2 | 16 | TGCGCCAGCAGCCAAACTACTAGCGGGAGCACAGATACGCAGTATTTT | CASSQTTSGSTDTQYF
TRBJ2-2 | TRBV5-1 | NA | NA | 14 | TGCGCCACCAAGGACGTCGCGAACACCGGGGAGCTGTTTTTT | CATKDVANTGELFF